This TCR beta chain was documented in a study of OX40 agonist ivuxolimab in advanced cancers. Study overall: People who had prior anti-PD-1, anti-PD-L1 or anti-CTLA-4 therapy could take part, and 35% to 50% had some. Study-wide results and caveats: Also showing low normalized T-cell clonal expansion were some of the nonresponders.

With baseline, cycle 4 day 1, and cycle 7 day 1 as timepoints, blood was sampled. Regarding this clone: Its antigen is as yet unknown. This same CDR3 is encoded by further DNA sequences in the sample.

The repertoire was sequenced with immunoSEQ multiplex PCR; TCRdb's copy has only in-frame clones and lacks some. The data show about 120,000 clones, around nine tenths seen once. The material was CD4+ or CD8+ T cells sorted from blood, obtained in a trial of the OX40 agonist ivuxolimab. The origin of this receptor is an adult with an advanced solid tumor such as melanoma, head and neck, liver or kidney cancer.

CDR3 region: CASSYSGGLYGYTF. The DNA of the CDR3 is TGTGCCAGCAGTTACTCGGGGGGGCTGTATGGCTACACCTTC. The chain has TRBV6-5 and TRBJ1-2; possible D gene TRBD1, 6 bases. Trimming shortened V by 0 bases and J by 5 bases, and 10 bases separated the two germline ends. The germline CDR1 and CDR2 sequences are MNHEY and SVGAGI. CDR3 length equals 14 residues.